Presented here are 19 T cell receptor beta chains from one specimen sequenced in a study of blood T cell repertoires in COVID-19. The protocol was immunoSEQ multiplex PCR, while the TCRdb copy is restricted to in-frame clones and leaves out a portion. The table shows 200,000 or so clones, with 75% to 90% occurring only once. Material for sequencing was peripheral blood. These receptors all stem from a man aged 70-80 years with active or convalescent COVID-19.

The chain is built from TRBV29-1 and TRBJ1-1; possibly TRBD1 for D (5 bases). V dropped 4 bases and J dropped 0 bases, with 12 bases sitting between them. Per germline, CDR1 SQVTM and CDR2 ANQGSEA. The CDR3 is 14 amino acids. The CDR3 spells CSVGLARVNTEAFF. DNA for the CDR3: TGCAGCGTTGGTTTGGCCAGGGTGAACACTGAAGCTTTCTTT.

This chain connects TRBV5-1 to TRBJ2-7; 7 bases align to TRBD2. There are 13 residues in the CDR3. Germline-derived CDR1 and CDR2 are SGHRS and YFSETQ. Trimming cost V 1 base and J 2 bases; bases outside gene matches: 0. CDR3 residues: CASSLRGAYEQYF. The CDR3 DNA reads as TGCGCCAGCAGCTTGCGGGGGGCCTACGAGCAGTACTTC.

The chain uses TRBV6-2 or TRBV6-3 and TRBJ1-5; the D is unclear. The CDR3 is 14 residues long. CDR1 is MNHEY, CDR2 SVGEGT, per germline. V lost 2 bases, J lost 3 bases, and 8 bases lay in between. CDR3 nucleotide sequence: TGTGCCAGCAGTTACGCAGGTCTCAATCAGCCCCAGCATTTT. This codes for CASSYAGLNQPQHF.

This clone appeared a single time. The chain couples TRBV6-5 to TRBJ1-5; the D gene is possibly TRBD1 (6 bases). The V gene lost 8 bases and the J gene lost 4 bases, with 12 bases spanning the gap. Germline lookup yields CDR1 MNHEY and CDR2 SVGAGI. The CDR3 has 13 residues. CDR3: CASGGWRNQPQHF. Written as DNA, the CDR3 is TGTGCCAGCGGGGGCTGGAGAAATCAGCCCCAGCATTTT.

The J gene is TRBJ2-3, the V gene TRBV1; the D segment call TRBD2 is taken from the table without a DNA check. TRBV1 is described as a pseudogene. This CDR3 is 17 amino acids long. The CDR3 region is CTSSQEDRSGETDTQYF. The CDR3, as DNA: TGCACCAGCAGCCAAGAGGACCGGAGCGGGGAGACAGATACGCAGTATTTT.

The table lists this clone with a count of one. The chain links TRBV7-2 to TRBJ2-5; D perhaps matches TRBD1 (6 bases). From germline, CDR1 is SGHTA and CDR2 FQGNSA. The CDR3 is made up of 16 amino acids. With 5 bases removed from V and 5 bases from J, the gap between germline ends came to 21 bases. CDR3 loop: CASSNRWTAGGETQYF. The CDR3 region has the DNA TGTGCCAGCAGCAACAGATGGACAGCCGGCGGGGAGACCCAGTACTTC.

Comment on this clone: Different DNA sequences within this sample yield the same CDR3. This chain connects TRBV6-5 to TRBJ2-2, with 9 nucleotides matching TRBD1. The length of the CDR3 is 15 residues. J gave up 3 bases and V 3 bases, and 2 bases lay outside the gene matches. Germline loops: CDR1 MNHEY, CDR2 SVGAGI. The DNA for the CDR3 is TGTGCCAGCAGTTATGGACAGGGGTACACCGGGGAGCTGTTTTTT. Translated: CASSYGQGYTGELFF.

The genes are TRBV6-1 and TRBJ2-5, with 8 bases identical to TRBD2. Germline values: CDR1 MNHNS, CDR2 SASEGT. The CDR3 length is 17 residues. V trimming: 3 bases; J trimming: 5 bases; junction bases outside the gene matches: 14. The CDR3 sequence is CASSESASGWAAETQYF. The CDR3 DNA is TGTGCCAGCAGTGAGTCCGCTAGCGGGTGGGCGGCGGAGACCCAGTACTTC.

This rearrangement joins TRBV6-2 or TRBV6-3 to TRBJ1-5; maybe TRBD1 (5 bases). Deletions cut 2 bases from V and 0 bases from J, with 11 bases between. The germline CDR1 and CDR2 sequences are MNHEY and SVGEGT. This CDR3 region has 16 residues. CDR3 bases: TGTGCCAGCAGTTACGGGGCACTTTATAGCAATCAGCCCCAGCATTTT. Protein: CASSYGALYSNQPQHF.

This clone showed up just once. V usage is TRBV27 and J usage is TRBJ2-2, with D maybe TRBD2 (6 bases). This CDR3 region has 15 residues. Per the germline V gene, CDR1 is MNHEY and CDR2 is SMNVEV (reference sequence). V was cut by 7 bases and J by 1 base, with 13 bases left in between. CDR3 coding DNA: TGTGCCAGCAAGGGGCTAGCGAAGAACACCGGGGAGCTGTTTTTT. Translated, it gives CASKGLAKNTGELFF.

This clone has only one observation. This chain connects TRBV30 to TRBJ1-4; TRBD1 is a possible D gene (6 bases). This CDR3 is 13 amino acids long. Trimming pared 1 base from V and 8 bases from J, leaving 11 bases between. Germline V gene lookup returns CDR1 GTSNPN and CDR2 SVGIG (reference sequence). The CDR3 DNA sequence: TGTGCCTGGAGTGCCACAGGGAAGGAAAAACTGTTTTTT. It translates to CAWSATGKEKLFF.

This chain links TRBV18 with TRBJ2-3, with 10 bases that match TRBD2. V was pared by 1 base and J by 5 bases, with 6 bases of the junction left unmatched. Germline CDR1 and CDR2: KGHSH and LQKENI. This CDR3 spans 16 amino acids. This chain's CDR3 is CASSPRPSGGGDTQYF. The DNA for the CDR3 is TGTGCCAGCTCACCACGTCCTAGCGGGGGTGGAGATACGCAGTATTTT.

This sequence joins TRBV19 and TRBJ2-7, with D maybe TRBD2 (6 bases). Between the trimmed V and J ends, which lost 5 bases and 3 bases, there was a span of 14 bases. In germline, CDR1 is LNHDA, CDR2 SQIVND (reference sequence). CDR3 size: 14 residues. The CDR3 DNA sequence: TGTGCCAGTAGTCACCGACCGGAGGGCTACGAGCAGTACTTC. Translating gives CASSHRPEGYEQYF.

The gene calls are TRBV7-2 and TRBJ1-4; D remains ambiguous. The ends were cut back, 1 base at V and 7 bases at J, with 7 bases in the middle. The CDR3 spans 13 residues. Germline CDR1 is SGHTA and CDR2 is FQGNSA. The CDR3 region has the DNA TGTGCCAGCAGCTTAGGGGCAGCTGAAAAACTGTTTTTT. It codes for CASSLGAAEKLFF.

The V and J genes are TRBV19 and TRBJ1-1, with 9 bases fitting TRBD1. This CDR3 spans 15 amino acids. V gave up 5 bases and J gave up 2 bases; unmatched junction bases: 6. The germline CDR1 and CDR2 sequences are LNHDA and SQIVND (reference sequence). CDR3 in amino acids: CASSLRTGVNTEAFF. The DNA of the CDR3 is TGTGCCAGTAGTTTACGGACAGGGGTTAACACTGAAGCTTTCTTT.

As for this clone: At the DNA level, this CDR3 is encoded by other sequences in the same sample as well. The CDR3 nucleotides read TGTGCCAGCAGCGTAGCTGGGGGGCAAGAGACCCAGTACTTC. Protein: CASSVAGGQETQYF. The V call is TRBV9, the J call TRBJ2-5; TRBD2 might be the D (6 bases). Germline V gene sequence: CDR1 SGDLS, CDR2 YYNGEE. V was cut by 0 bases and J by 2 bases, with 8 bases left in between. The CDR3 consists of 14 residues.

The rearrangement joins TRBV5-1 to TRBJ1-6, with 7 bases identical to TRBD1. Germline CDR1 SGHRS, CDR2 YFSETQ. The CDR3 has 14 amino acids. V was clipped by 4 bases and J by 7 bases; unmatched bases: 5. The CDR3 DNA is TGCGCCAGCAGCGGAGGGACAGACAATTCACCCCTCCACTTT. Amino acid sequence: CASSGGTDNSPLHF.

CDR3 DNA sequence: TGTGCCAGCAGTCTCCAGGGGGCGAGTGAAAAACTGTTTTTT. It is translated as CASSLQGASEKLFF. J is TRBJ1-4 and V is TRBV6-5, with 8 nucleotides matching TRBD1. This CDR3 has 14 residues. The ends lost 5 bases at V and 7 bases at J; junction bases unmatched: 6. Germline V gives CDR1 MNHEY, CDR2 SVGAGI.

CDR3 sequence reads: CASSQGGRNYGYTF. The CDR3 DNA reads TGTGCCAGCAGCCAAGGAGGGCGGAACTATGGCTACACCTTC. The chain recombines TRBV3-1 (or the pseudogene TRBV3-2) with TRBJ1-2; no firm D call. This CDR3 region has 14 residues. Germline CDR1 reads LGHDT; CDR2 reads YNNKEL (reference sequence). The ends were cut back, 1 base at V and 2 bases at J, with 8 bases in the middle.